These 8 T cell receptor beta chains were all obtained from the same sample, sequenced in a study of shared clonotypes between healthy human individuals. Positively selected for CCR7, the CD45RO-negative cells used as naive CD8 cells excluded terminally differentiated effector memory CD45RA+ cells. Sequenced by immunoSEQ multiplex PCR; TCRdb stores in-frame clones only, minus some. The profile shows under 1 million clones, approximately 96% of them singletons. The material sequenced was naive CD8+ T cells sorted from blood. The receptors were gathered from a young man in good health.

V gene TRBV28 combines with J gene TRBJ2-7, with 10 bases lining up with TRBD2. The germline gives CDR1 MDHEN, CDR2 SYDVKM. V lost 0 bases and J lost 2; bases outside the gene matches: 4. CDR3 length: 16 amino acids. The CDR3: CASSLWELAGPYEQYF. CDR3 nucleotides: TGTGCCAGCAGTTTATGGGAACTAGCGGGGCCCTACGAGCAGTACTTC. The complete variable domain, with remaining parts taken from reference TRBV28 and TRBJ2-7, reads DVKVTQSSRYLVKRTGEKVFLECVQDMDHENMFWYRQDPGLGLRLIYFSYDVKMKEKGDIPEGYSVSREKKERFSLILESASTNQTSMYLCASSLWELAGPYEQYFGPGTRLTVT.

This chain joins TRBV18 and TRBJ2-7, with D possibly being TRBD1 (6 bases). CDR1 and CDR2 from the germline V gene are KGHSH and LQKENI. This CDR3 is built from 15 residues. Trimming stripped 2 bases from V and 2 bases from J, with 13 bases between. The CDR3 is CASSPLTGQPYEQYF. The CDR3 region has the DNA TGTGCCAGCTCACCATTGACGGGACAACCCTACGAGCAGTACTTC.

The chain combines TRBV13 with TRBJ2-1, with 8 bases lining up with TRBD2. The CDR3 covers 14 residues. V dropped 2 bases and J dropped 6; count of bases not matched to a gene: 3. Germline CDR1 is PRHDT and CDR2 is FYEKMQ (reference sequence). Written as DNA, the CDR3 is TGTGCCAGCAGCTTAACAGCGGGAGTCAATGAGCAGTTCTTC. Its protein product is CASSLTAGVNEQFF.

This clone was seen just once. The chain carries TRBV29-1 and TRBJ2-7; TRBD2 matches at 9 bases. The junction had 13 bases not matched to a gene; V was cut back by 6 bases and J by 4 bases. Germline loops: CDR1 SQVTM, CDR2 ANQGSEA. This CDR3 is built from 15 residues. In DNA form, the CDR3 reads TGCAGCGTGTACCAACTGCGGGAGGGCCTATACGAGCAGTACTTC. It encodes CSVYQLREGLYEQYF.

The V call is TRBV10-2, the J call TRBJ2-7; D remains ambiguous. Germline assignment: CDR1 WSHSY and CDR2 SAAADI. V was clipped by 5 bases and J by 1 base, with 9 bases between them. The CDR3 totals 13 residues. CDR3 protein: CASSLARSYEQYF. In nucleotides, the CDR3 is TGCGCCAGCAGTTTAGCTAGATCCTACGAGCAGTACTTC.

This clone has a handful of counts. The same CDR3 can be traced to other DNA sequences in this sample. This sequence joins TRBV9 and TRBJ2-7, with D maybe TRBD1 (5 bases). CDR3 length: 13 amino acids. Per germline, CDR1 SGDLS and CDR2 YYNGEE. The V end lost 5 bases, the J end lost 2 bases, and 11 bases lay between the germline ends. CDR3 amino acids: CASSPPDTYEQYF. CDR3 coding DNA: TGTGCCAGCAGTCCCCCGGACACCTACGAGCAGTACTTC.

A note on this clone: Other DNA sequences in this sample translate to the same CDR3. The chain employs TRBV5-1 and TRBJ1-1; D is uncertain. The germline gives CDR1 SGHRS, CDR2 YFSETQ. V gave up 3 bases and J gave up 2 bases, with 11 bases separating them. This CDR3 spans 14 amino acids. CDR3 loop: CASSYLEGNTEAFF. In DNA, the CDR3 is TGCGCCAGCAGCTACCTCGAGGGAAACACTGAAGCTTTCTTT. The full variable domain, with the rest looked up from reference TRBV5-1 and TRBJ1-1, is KAGVTQTPRYLIKTRGQQVTLSCSPISGHRSVSWYQQTPGQGLQFLFEYFSETQRNKGNFPGRFSGRQFSNSRSEMNVSTLELGDSALYLCASSYLEGNTEAFFGQGTRLTVV.

In its sample, this clone was seen a few times. The rearrangement uses TRBV7-9 and TRBJ1-2, with D hard to call. The germline gives CDR1 SEHNR, CDR2 FQNEAQ (reference sequence). Trimming shortened V by 5 bases and J by 4 bases, and 17 bases separated the two germline ends. There are 15 residues in the CDR3. CDR3 protein: CASSPIDILPYGYTF. The CDR3 coding sequence is TGTGCCAGCAGCCCGATTGACATTCTCCCCTATGGCTACACCTTC.